The clone carrying this TCR beta chain was recorded a few times. Its antigen is not identified. Germline lookup yields CDR1 SEHNR and CDR2 FQNEAQ (reference sequence). The V and J ends lost 5 bases and 3 bases, in that order; junction bases with no gene match: 5. The CDR3 covers 16 residues. The PCR used 60 Vbeta and 13 Jbeta primers. Sequenced by immunoSEQ multiplex PCR; TCRdb stores in-frame clones only, minus some. The sample lists 120,000 or so clones; roughly 80% were seen once. This specimen belongs to a study of cytomegalovirus exposure and HLA in healthy donors. Study findings and constraints: Investigators reported 164 TCR beta chains as tied to cytomegalovirus. The authors reported that TCR beta sequences could predict HLA-A and HLA-B alleles. These predictions were accurate for most subjects in the first cohort.

The clonotype comes from a man younger than 35 in good health and CMV-seronegative. This chain uses TRBV7-9 with TRBJ1-4; TRBD1 matches 11 bases. The sequencing input was PBMCs. CDR3 in DNA: TGTGCCAGCAGCAGGGGACAGGGGGGTTCTAATGAAAAACTGTTTTTT. Its protein product is CASSRGQGGSNEKLFF.